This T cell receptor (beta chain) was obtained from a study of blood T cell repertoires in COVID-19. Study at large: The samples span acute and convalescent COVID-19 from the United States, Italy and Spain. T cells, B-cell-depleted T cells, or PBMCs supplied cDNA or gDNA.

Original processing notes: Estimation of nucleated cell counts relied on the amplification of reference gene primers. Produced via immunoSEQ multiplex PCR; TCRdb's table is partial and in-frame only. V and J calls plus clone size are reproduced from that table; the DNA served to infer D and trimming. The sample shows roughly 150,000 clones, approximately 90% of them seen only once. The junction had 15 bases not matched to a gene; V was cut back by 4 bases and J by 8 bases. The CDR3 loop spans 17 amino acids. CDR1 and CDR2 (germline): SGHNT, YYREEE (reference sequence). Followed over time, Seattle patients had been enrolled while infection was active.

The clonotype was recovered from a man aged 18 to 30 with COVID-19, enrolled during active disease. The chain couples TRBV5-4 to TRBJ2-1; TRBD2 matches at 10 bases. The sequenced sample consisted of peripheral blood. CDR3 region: CASSLGQGLAIKDEQFF. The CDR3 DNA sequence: TGTGCCAGCAGCCTTGGCCAGGGACTAGCGATTAAGGATGAGCAGTTCTTC.